This paragraph covers one T cell receptor (beta chain) sequence. Its antigen is not known. This entry is derived from a study of OX40 agonist ivuxolimab in advanced cancers. General study points: Researchers did not establish what antigens the expanded peripheral T cells target. Blood T cells, both CD4+ and CD8+, expanded clonally by week 6 at 0.1 to 3.0 mg/kg.

This table comes from immunoSEQ multiplex PCR, and its TCRdb copy is limited to in-frame clones, with some not included. The data hold tens of thousands of clones, with around 85% observed a single time. With autoimmune disease history or systemic immunosuppression, patients were excluded. The V end was cut by 7 bases, the J end by 4 bases, with 16 bases between. The CDR3 sequence is 14 residues long. The V gene's germline CDR1 is LNHDA and CDR2 SQIVND (reference sequence). The sequence came from an adult with an advanced solid tumor such as melanoma, head and neck, liver or kidney cancer. Source: CD4+ or CD8+ T cells sorted from blood, taken in a trial of the OX40 agonist ivuxolimab. The rearrangement links TRBV19 to TRBJ1-2, with a possible D match to TRBD1 (5 bases). The CDR3 DNA sequence: TGTGCCAGTATCCCTACTGGGGCCTTCTATGGCTACACCTTC. Its protein product is CASIPTGAFYGYTF.